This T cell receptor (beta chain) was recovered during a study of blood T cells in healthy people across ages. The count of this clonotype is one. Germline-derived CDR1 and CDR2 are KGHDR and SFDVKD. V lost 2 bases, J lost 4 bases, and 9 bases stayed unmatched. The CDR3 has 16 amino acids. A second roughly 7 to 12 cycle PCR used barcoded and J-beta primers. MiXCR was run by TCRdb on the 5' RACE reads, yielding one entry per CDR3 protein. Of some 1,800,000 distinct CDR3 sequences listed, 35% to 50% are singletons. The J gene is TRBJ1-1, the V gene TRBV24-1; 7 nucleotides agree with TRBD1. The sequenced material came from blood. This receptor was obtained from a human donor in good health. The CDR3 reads CATSDSSTGLGTEAFF. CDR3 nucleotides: TGTGCCACCAGTGATTCTTCGACAGGGTTAGGCACTGAAGCTTTCTTT.